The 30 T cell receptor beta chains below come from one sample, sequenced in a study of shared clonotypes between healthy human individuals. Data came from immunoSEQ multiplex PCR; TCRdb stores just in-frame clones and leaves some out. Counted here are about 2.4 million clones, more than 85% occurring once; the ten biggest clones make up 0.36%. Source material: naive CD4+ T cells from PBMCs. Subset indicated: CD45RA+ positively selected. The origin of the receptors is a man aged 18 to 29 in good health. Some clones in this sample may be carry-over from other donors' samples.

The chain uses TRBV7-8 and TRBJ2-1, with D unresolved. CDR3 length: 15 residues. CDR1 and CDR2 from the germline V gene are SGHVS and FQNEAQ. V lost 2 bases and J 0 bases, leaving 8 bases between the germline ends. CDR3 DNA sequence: TGTGCCAGCAGCTTAAAAATGGACTCCTACAATGAGCAGTTCTTC. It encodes CASSLKMDSYNEQFF.

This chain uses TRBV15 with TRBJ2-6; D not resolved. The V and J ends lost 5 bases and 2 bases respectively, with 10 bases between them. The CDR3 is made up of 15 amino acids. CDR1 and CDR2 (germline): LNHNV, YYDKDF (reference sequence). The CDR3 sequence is CATSEALPGANVLTF. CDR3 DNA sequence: TGTGCCACCAGCGAAGCCCTACCTGGGGCCAACGTCCTGACTTTC.

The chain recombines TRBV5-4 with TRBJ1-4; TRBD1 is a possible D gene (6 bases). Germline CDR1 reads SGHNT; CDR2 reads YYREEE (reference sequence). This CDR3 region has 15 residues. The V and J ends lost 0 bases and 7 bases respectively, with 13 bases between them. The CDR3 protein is CASSLVGQGFEKLFF. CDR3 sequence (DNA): TGTGCCAGCAGCTTGGTTGGGCAGGGGTTTGAAAAACTGTTTTTT. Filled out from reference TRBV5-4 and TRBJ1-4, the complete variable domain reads ETGVTQSPTHLIKTRGQQVTLRCSSQSGHNTVSWYQQALGQGPQFIFQYYREEENGRGNFPPRFSGLQFPNYSSELNVNALELDDSALYLCASSLVGQGFEKLFFGSGTQLSVL.

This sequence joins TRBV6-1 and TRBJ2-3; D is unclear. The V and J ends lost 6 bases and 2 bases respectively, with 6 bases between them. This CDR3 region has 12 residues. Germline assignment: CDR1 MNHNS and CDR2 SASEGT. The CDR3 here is CASRDPTDTQYF. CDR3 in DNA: TGTGCCAGCAGAGACCCCACAGATACGCAGTATTTT.

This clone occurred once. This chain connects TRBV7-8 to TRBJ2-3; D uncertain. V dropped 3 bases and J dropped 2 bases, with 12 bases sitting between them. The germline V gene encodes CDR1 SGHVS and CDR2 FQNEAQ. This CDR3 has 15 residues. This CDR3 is CASSLQDRDTDTQYF. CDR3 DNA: TGTGCCAGCAGCTTGCAGGACCGAGACACAGATACGCAGTATTTT.

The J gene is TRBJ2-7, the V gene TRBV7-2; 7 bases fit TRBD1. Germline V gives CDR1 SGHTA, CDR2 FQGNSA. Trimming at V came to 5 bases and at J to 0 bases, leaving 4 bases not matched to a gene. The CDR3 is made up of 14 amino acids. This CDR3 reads CASSRDRISYEQYF. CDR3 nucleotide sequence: TGTGCCAGCAGCCGGGACAGAATCTCCTACGAGCAGTACTTC.

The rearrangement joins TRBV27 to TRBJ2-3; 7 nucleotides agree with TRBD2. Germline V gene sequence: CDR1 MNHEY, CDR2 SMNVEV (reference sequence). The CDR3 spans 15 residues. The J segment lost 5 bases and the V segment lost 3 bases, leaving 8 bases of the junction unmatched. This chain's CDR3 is CASSLVRGSGDTQYF. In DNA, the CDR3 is TGTGCCAGCAGTTTGGTGCGGGGGTCCGGAGATACGCAGTATTTT.

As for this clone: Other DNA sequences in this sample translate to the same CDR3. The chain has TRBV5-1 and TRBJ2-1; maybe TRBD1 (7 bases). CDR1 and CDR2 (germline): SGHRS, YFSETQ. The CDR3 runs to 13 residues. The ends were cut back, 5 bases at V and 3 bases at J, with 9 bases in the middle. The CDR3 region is CASRRDSYNEQFF. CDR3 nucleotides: TGCGCCAGCAGGCGGGACAGCTACAATGAGCAGTTCTTC.

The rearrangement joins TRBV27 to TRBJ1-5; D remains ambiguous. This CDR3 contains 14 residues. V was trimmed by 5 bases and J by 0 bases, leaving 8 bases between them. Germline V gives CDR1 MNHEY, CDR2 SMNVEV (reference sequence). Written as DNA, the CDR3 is TGTGCCAGCAGTCTAATGTATAGCAATCAGCCCCAGCATTTT. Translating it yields CASSLMYSNQPQHF.

The CDR3 protein is CASSSRQGAYEQYF. The DNA for the CDR3 is TGTGCCAGCAGCTCACGACAGGGGGCCTACGAGCAGTACTTC. This rearrangement joins TRBV5-4 to TRBJ2-7; 9 bases agree with TRBD1. The CDR3 is 14 amino acids. The V and J ends lost 3 bases and 2 bases, in that order; junction bases with no gene match: 3. Germline lookup yields CDR1 SGHNT and CDR2 YYREEE (reference sequence).

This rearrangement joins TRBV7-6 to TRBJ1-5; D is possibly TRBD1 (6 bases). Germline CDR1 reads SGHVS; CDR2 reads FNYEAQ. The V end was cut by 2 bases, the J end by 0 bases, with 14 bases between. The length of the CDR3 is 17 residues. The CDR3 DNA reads TGTGCCAGCAGCTTATGGGGGCGGTCCGCTAGCAATCAGCCCCAGCATTTT. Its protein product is CASSLWGRSASNQPQHF.

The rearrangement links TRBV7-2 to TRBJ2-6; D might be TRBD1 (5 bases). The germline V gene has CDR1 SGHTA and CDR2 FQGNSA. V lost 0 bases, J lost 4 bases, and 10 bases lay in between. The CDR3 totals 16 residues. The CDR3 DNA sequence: TGTGCCAGCAGCTTAGCAGGGGCGCCAGGGGCCAACGTCCTGACTTTC. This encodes CASSLAGAPGANVLTF.

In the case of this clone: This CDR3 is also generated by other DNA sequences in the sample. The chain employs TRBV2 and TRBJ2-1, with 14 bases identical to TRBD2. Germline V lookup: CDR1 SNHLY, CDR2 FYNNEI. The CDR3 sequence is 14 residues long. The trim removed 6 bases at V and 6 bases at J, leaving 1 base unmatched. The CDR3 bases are TGTGCCAGCAGGGGACTAGCGGGAGCCAATGAGCAGTTCTTC. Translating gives CASRGLAGANEQFF.

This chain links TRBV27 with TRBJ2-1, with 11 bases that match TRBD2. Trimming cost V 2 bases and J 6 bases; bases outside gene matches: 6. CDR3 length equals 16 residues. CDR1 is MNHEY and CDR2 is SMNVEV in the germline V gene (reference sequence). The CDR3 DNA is TGTGCCAGCAGTTTACGTACTAGCGGGAGAACCAATGAGCAGTTCTTC. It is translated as CASSLRTSGRTNEQFF.

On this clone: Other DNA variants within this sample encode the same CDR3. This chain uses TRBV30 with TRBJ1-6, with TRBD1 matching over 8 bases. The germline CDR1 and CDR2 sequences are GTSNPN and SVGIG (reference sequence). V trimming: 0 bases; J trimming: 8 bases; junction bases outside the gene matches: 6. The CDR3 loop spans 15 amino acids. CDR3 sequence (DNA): TGTGCCTGGAGTGTAAGCGGGACAGGCCATTCACCCCTCCACTTT. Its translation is CAWSVSGTGHSPLHF.

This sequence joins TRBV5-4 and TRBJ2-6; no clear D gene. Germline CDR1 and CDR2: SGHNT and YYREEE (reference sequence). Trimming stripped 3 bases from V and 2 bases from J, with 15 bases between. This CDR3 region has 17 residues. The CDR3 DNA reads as TGTGCCAGCAGCTCCGGGCTGTACGGAACTGGGGCCAACGTCCTGACTTTC. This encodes CASSSGLYGTGANVLTF.

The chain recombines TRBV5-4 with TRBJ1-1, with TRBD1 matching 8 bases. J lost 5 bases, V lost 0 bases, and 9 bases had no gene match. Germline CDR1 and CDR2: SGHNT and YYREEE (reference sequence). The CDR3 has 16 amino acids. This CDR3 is CASSLGQGAVVTEAFF. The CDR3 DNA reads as TGTGCCAGCAGCTTGGGTCAGGGGGCCGTGGTGACTGAAGCTTTCTTT.

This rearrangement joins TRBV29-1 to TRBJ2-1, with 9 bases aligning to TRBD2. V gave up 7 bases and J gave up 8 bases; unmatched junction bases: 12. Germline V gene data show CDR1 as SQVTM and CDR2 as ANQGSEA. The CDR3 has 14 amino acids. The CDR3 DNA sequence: TGCAGCGCCACACCGGGACTAGCAATGTATGAGCAGTTCTTC. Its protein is CSATPGLAMYEQFF.

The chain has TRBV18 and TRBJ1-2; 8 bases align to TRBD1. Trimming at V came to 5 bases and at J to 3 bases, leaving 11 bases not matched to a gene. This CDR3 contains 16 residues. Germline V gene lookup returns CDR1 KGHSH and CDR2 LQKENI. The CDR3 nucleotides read TGTGCCAGCTCAACTACAGGGACAGGTGATTACTATGGCTACACCTTC. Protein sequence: CASSTTGTGDYYGYTF.

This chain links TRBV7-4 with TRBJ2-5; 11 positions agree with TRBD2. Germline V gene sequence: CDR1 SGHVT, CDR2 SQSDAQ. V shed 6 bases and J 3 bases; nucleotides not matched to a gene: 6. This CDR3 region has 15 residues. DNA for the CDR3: TGTGCCAGCAGGACTCCGGGACTAGCGGAAGAGACCCAGTACTTC. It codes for CASRTPGLAEETQYF.

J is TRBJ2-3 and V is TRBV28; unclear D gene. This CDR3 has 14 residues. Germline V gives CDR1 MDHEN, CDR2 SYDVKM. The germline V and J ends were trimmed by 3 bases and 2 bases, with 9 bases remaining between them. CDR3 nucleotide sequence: TGTGCCAGCAGTTTCGCCTCCTCCACAGATACGCAGTATTTT. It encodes CASSFASSTDTQYF.

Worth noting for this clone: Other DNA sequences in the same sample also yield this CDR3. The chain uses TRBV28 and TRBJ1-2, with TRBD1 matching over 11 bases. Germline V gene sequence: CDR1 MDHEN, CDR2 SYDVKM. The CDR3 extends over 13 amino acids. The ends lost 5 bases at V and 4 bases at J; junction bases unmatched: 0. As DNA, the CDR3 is TGTGCCAGCAGTGGGACAGGGGGCTATGGCTACACCTTC. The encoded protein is CASSGTGGYGYTF.

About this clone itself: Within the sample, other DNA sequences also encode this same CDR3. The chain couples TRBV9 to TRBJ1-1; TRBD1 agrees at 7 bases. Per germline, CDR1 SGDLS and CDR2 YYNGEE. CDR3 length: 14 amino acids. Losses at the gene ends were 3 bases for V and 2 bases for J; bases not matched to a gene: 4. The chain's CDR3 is CASSARTGNTEAFF. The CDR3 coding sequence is TGTGCCAGCAGCGCTCGGACAGGAAACACTGAAGCTTTCTTT.

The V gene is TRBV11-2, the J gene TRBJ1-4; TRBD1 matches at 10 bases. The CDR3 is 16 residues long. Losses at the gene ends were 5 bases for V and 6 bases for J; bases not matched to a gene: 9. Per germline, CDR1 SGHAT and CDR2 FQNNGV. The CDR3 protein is CASSLRSGTGDEKLFF. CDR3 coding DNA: TGTGCCAGCAGCCTGAGATCGGGGACAGGGGATGAAAAACTGTTTTTT.

For the CDR3, the DNA is TGTGCCAGCAGTTACCCGGGACTCGGAGGAGCTTTCTTT. Translation: CASSYPGLGGAFF. This chain connects TRBV6-5 to TRBJ1-1; a weak D match, TRBD1 (5 bases). The CDR3 runs to 13 residues. V lost 2 bases, J lost 10 bases, and 14 bases lay in between. Germline V gene data show CDR1 as MNHEY and CDR2 as SVGAGI.

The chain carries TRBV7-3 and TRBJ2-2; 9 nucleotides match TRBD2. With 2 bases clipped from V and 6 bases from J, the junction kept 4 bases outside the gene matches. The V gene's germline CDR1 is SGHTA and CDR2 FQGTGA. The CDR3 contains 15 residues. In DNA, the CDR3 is TGTGCCAGCAGCTTAGCGGGAGGGTTGCCCGGGGAGCTGTTTTTT. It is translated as CASSLAGGLPGELFF.

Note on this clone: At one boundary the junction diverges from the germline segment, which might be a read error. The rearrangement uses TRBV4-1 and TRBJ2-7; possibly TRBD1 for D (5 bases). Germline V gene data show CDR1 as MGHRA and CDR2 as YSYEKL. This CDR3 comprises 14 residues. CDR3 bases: TGCGCCAGCAGCCAAAGAACGACAGCCGGCAGGGTGATCTTC. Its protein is CASSQRTTAGRVIF.

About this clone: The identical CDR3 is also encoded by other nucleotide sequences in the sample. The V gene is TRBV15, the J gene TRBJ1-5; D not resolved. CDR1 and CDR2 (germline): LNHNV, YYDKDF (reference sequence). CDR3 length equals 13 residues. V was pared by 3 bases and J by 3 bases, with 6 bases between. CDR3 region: CATSRGSNQPQHF. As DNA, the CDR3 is TGTGCCACCAGCAGGGGCTCCAATCAGCCCCAGCATTTT.

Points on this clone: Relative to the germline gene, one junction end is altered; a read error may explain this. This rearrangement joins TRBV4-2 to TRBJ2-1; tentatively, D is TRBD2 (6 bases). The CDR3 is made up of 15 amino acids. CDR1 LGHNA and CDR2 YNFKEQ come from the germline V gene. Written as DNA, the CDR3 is TGTGCCAGCAGCCAAGATCTAGCGTCCTACAATGGGCAGTTCTTC. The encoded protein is CASSQDLASYNGQFF.

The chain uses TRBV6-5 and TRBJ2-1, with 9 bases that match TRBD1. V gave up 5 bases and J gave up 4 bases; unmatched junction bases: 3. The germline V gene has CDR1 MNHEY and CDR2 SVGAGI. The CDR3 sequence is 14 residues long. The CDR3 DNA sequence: TGTGCCAGCAGTGCCGACAGGGGGTACAATGAGCAGTTCTTC. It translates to CASSADRGYNEQFF.